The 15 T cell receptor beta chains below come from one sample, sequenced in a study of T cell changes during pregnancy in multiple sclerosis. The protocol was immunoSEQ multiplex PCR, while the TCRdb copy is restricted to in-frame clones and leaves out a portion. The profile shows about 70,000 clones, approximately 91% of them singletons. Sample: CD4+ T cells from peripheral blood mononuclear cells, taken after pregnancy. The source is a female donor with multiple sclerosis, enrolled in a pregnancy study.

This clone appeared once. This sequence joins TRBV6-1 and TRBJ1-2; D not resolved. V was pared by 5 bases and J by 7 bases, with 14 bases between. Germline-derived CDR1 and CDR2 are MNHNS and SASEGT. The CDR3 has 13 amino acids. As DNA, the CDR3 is TGTGCCAGCAGTTCCCTGCGAGGTGGTGGCTACACCTTC. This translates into CASSSLRGGGYTF.

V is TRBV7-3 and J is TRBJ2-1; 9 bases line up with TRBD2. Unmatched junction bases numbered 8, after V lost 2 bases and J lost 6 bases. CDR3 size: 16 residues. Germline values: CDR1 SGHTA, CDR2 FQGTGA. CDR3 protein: CASSLAGGRAANEQFF. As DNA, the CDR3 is TGTGCCAGCAGCTTAGCGGGCGGGAGGGCCGCCAATGAGCAGTTCTTC.

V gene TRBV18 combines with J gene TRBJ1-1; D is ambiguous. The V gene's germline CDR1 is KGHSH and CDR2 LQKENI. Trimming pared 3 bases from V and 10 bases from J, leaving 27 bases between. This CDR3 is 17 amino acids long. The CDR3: CASSPTIISGNGRGAFF. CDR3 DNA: TGTGCCAGCTCACCTACGATAATCTCGGGGAATGGGAGAGGAGCTTTCTTT.

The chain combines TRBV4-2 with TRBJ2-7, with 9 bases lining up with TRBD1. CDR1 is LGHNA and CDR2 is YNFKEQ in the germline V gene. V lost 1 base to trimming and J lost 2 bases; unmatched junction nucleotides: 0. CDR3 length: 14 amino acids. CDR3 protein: CASSQGDRAYEQYF. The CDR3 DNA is TGTGCCAGCAGCCAAGGGGACAGGGCCTACGAGCAGTACTTC.

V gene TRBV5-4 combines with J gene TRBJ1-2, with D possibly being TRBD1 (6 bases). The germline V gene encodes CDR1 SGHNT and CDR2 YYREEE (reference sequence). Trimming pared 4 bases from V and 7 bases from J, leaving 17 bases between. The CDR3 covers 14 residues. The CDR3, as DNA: TGTGCCAGCAGCCGAGGGTACAGGGAAATTGGCTACACCTTC. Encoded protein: CASSRGYREIGYTF.

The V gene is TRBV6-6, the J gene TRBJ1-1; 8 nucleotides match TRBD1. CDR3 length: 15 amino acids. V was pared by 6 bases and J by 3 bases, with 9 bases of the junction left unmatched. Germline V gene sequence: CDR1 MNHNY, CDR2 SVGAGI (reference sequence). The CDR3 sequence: CASRDLTGGDTEAFF. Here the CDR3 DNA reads TGTGCCAGCAGGGACTTAACAGGGGGGGACACTGAAGCTTTCTTT.

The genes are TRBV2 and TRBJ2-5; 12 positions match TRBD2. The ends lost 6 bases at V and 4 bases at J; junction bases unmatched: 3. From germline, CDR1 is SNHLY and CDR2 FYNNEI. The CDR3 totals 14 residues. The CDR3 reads CASSPGLAGETQYF. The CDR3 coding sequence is TGTGCCAGCAGCCCGGGACTAGCGGGAGAGACCCAGTACTTC.

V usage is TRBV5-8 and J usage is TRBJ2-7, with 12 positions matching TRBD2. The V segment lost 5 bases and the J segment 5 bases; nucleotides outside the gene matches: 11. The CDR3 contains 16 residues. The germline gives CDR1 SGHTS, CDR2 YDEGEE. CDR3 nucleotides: TGTGCCAGCAGAAGACTAGCGGGAGTTGGTTCTCACGAGCAGTACTTC. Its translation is CASRRLAGVGSHEQYF. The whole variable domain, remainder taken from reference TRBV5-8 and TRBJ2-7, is EAGVTQSPTHLIKTRGQQATLRCSPISGHTSVYWYQQALGLGLQFLLWYDEGEERNRGNFPPRFSGRQFPNYSSELNVNALELEDSALYLCASRRLAGVGSHEQYFGPGTRLTVT.

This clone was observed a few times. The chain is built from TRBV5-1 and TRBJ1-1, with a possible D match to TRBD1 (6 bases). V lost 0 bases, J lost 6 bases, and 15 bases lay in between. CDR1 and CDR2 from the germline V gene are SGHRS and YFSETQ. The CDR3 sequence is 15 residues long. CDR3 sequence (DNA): TGCGCCAGCAGCTTGGTTTGGGGTGGACAGTCTGAAGCTTTCTTT. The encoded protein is CASSLVWGGQSEAFF.

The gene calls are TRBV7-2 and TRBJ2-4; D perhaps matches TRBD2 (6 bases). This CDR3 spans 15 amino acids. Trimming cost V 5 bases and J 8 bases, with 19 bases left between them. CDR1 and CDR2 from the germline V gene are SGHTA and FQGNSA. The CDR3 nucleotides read TGTGCCAGCAGCCCGCCCACTAGCCCCTTAGACATTCAGTACTTC. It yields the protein CASSPPTSPLDIQYF.

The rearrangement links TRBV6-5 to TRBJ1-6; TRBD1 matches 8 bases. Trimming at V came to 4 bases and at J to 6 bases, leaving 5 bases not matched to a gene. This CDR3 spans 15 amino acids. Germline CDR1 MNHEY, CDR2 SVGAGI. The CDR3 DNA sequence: TGTGCCAGCAGTTCCCCGACAGGGGCTAATTCACCCCTCCACTTT. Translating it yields CASSSPTGANSPLHF.

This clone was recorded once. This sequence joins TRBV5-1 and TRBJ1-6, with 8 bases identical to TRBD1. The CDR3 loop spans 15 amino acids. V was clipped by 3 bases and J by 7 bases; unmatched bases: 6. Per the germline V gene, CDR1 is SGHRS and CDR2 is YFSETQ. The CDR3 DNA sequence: TGCGCCAGCAGCTCGGACAGGGTTCAAAATTCACCCCTCCACTTT. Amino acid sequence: CASSSDRVQNSPLHF.

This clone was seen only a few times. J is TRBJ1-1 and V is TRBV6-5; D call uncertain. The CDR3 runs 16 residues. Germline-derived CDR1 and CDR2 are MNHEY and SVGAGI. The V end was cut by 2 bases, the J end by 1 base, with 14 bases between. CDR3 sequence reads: CASSYRGVGENTEAFF. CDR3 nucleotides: TGTGCCAGCAGTTACCGGGGAGTAGGAGAGAACACTGAAGCTTTCTTT.

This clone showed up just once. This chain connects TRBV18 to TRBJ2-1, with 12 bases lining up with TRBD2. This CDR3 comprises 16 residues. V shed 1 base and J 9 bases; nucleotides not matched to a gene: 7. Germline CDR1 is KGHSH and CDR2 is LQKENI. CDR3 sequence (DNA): TGTGCCAGCTCACCACTAAGACTAGCGGGAGCAACTGAGCAGTTCTTC. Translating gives CASSPLRLAGATEQFF.

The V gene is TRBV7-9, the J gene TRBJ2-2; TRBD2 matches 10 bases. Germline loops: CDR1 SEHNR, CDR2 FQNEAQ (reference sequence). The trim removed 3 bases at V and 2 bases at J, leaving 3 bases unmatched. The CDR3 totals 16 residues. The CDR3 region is CASSFGLAANTGELFF. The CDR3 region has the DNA TGTGCCAGCAGCTTTGGACTAGCGGCAAACACCGGGGAGCTGTTTTTT.